Sequencing of this TCR beta chain was carried out in a study of T cells in Graves' hyperthyroidism and ophthalmopathy. RNA transcripts were the template for amplifying TCR beta CDR3 regions. The primer set for the first-round RT-PCR of the TCR CDR3 was HTBI. TCRdb fed the multiplex PCR reads into MiXCR, producing one record per CDR3 protein. The data show hundreds of thousands of distinct CDR3 sequences, over 15% seen once. CDR1 and CDR2 (germline): MDHEN, SYDVKM. The CDR3 spans 17 residues. V shed 6 bases and J 2 bases; nucleotides not matched to a gene: 11. The specimen sequenced was blood. This chain joins TRBV28 and TRBJ2-3; 10 nucleotides align to TRBD1. The clonotype originates from a woman in her late teens or twenties with Graves' ophthalmopathy. CDR3 DNA sequence: TGTGCCAGCAGCCTGGGACAGGGGACCTTATCCACAGATACGCAGTATTTT. Translation gives CASSLGQGTLSTDTQYF.